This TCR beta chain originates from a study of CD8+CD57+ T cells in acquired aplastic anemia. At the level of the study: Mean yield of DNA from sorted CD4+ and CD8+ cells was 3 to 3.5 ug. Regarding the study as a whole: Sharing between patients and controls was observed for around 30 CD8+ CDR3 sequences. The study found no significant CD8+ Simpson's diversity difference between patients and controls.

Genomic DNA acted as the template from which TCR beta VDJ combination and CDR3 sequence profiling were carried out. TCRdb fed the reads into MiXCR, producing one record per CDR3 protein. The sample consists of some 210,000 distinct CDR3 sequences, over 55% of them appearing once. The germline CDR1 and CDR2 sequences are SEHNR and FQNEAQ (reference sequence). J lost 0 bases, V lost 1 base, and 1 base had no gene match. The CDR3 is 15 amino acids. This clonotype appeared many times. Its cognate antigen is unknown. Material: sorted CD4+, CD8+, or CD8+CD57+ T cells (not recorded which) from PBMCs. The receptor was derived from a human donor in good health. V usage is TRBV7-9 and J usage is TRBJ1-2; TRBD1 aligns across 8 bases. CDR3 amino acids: CASSLGQGSNYGYTF. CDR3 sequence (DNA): TGTGCCAGCAGCTTAGGACAGGGGTCTAACTATGGCTACACCTTC.